Sequencing of this T cell receptor (beta chain) was carried out in a study of cytomegalovirus exposure and HLA in healthy donors. A few counts support this clone. The antigen remains unidentified. Notes on the study in general: Sequence variants that were highly shared formed a cluster that was likely a sequencing artifact. Reports described diagnosis of cytomegalovirus status by the classifier as highly specific and sensitive.

The PCR used 60 Vbeta and 13 Jbeta primers. The data were produced by immunoSEQ multiplex PCR, yet TCRdb's version contains in-frame clones alone and is incomplete. The data show 150,000 to 200,000 clones, around 80% seen once. Germline trimming cut 5 bases from V and 8 bases from J; bases unmatched to any gene: 5. Germline CDR1 SGHVS, CDR2 FNYEAQ. CDR3 length: 15 amino acids. The source material was PBMCs. This chain connects TRBV7-6 to TRBJ2-2, with TRBD2 identical over 13 bases. The sequence came from a woman in her fifties or sixties in good health and CMV-seropositive. The CDR3, as DNA: TGTGCCAGCAGCCCGGGACTAGCGGGGAAGGGGGAGCTGTTTTTT. Protein: CASSPGLAGKGELFF.